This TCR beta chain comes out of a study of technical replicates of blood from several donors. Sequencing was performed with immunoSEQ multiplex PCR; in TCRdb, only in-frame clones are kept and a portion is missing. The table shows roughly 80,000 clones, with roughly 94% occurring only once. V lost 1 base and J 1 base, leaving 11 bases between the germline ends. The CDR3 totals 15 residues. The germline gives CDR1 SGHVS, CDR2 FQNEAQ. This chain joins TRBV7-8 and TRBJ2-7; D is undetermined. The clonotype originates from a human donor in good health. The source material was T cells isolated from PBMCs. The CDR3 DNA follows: TGTGCCAGCAGCTTAGGGGCAGGTGGGTCCTACGAGCAGTACTTC. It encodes CASSLGAGGSYEQYF. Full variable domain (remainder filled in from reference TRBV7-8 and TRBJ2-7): GAGVSQSPRYKVAKRGQDVALRCDPISGHVSLFWYQQALGQGPEFLTYFQNEAQLDKSGLPSDRFFAERPEGSVSTLKIQRTQQEDSAVYLCASSLGAGGSYEQYFGPGTRLTVT.